These 8 T cell receptor beta chains were sequenced from one sample in a study of blood T cell repertoires in COVID-19. Profiled with immunoSEQ multiplex PCR; TCRdb holds only in-frame clones, not every one. The sample holds roughly 120,000 clones; roughly 82% are singletons and the top ten take 9% to 13%. The source material was peripheral blood. These receptors all stem from a human donor in a cohort sampled during active COVID-19.

V usage is TRBV4-3 and J usage is TRBJ2-3; 13 nucleotides match TRBD2. This CDR3 spans 16 amino acids. Trimming at V came to 3 bases and at J to 3 bases, leaving 3 bases not matched to a gene. CDR1 is LGHNA and CDR2 is YSLEER in the germline V gene. The CDR3 is CASSQELAGGTDTQYF. As DNA, the CDR3 is TGCGCCAGCAGCCAGGAACTAGCGGGGGGGACAGATACGCAGTATTTT.

The chain combines TRBV5-8 with TRBJ1-2; the match to TRBD1 covers 7 bases. The CDR3 runs to 14 residues. The V gene end was trimmed by 5 bases and the J gene end by 6 bases; junction bases not matched to a gene: 10. Germline CDR1 reads SGHTS; CDR2 reads YDEGEE. Written as DNA, the CDR3 is TGTGCCAGCAGTCACGGCGACAGGGACCATGGCTACACCTTC. Residues: CASSHGDRDHGYTF.

This chain joins TRBV5-6 and TRBJ1-1; tentative D call: TRBD1 (6 bases). The CDR3 runs 14 residues. V was shortened by 2 bases and J by 1 base, with 9 bases between the two germline ends. Germline loops: CDR1 SGHDT, CDR2 YYEEEE. The chain's CDR3 is CASSFPDRNTEAFF. In DNA form, the CDR3 reads TGTGCCAGCAGCTTTCCGGACAGGAACACTGAAGCTTTCTTT.

The chain couples TRBV11-2 to TRBJ2-5; the match to TRBD2 covers 12 bases. Per germline, CDR1 SGHAT and CDR2 FQNNGV. V was clipped by 1 base and J by 4 bases; unmatched bases: 4. The CDR3 has 16 amino acids. This CDR3 reads CASSLASGGAGETQYF. Here the CDR3 DNA reads TGTGCCAGCAGCTTAGCTAGCGGGGGGGCGGGAGAGACCCAGTACTTC.

The rearrangement uses TRBV5-5 and TRBJ2-1, with 8 positions matching TRBD2. Germline CDR1 reads SGHKS; CDR2 reads YYEKEE (reference sequence). The CDR3 sequence is 13 residues long. Trimming removed 1 base from V and 9 bases from J; junction bases left unmatched: 3. The CDR3 DNA sequence: TGTGCCAGCAGCTTGTGGCTAGCGGGTGAGCAGTTCTTC. Its protein product is CASSLWLAGEQFF. Looking up the rest from reference TRBV5-5 and TRBJ2-1 gives the full variable domain: DAGVTQSPTHLIKTRGQQVTLRCSPISGHKSVSWYQQVLGQGPQFIFQYYEKEERGRGNFPDRFSARQFPNYSSELNVNALLLGDSALYLCASSLWLAGEQFFGPGTRLTVL.

J is TRBJ2-1 and V is TRBV3-1 (or the pseudogene TRBV3-2); TRBD1 might be the D (6 bases). CDR3 length: 14 residues. Germline V gene lookup returns CDR1 LGHDT and CDR2 YNNKEL (reference sequence). Trimming pared 2 bases from V and 4 bases from J, leaving 9 bases between. The CDR3 region is CASSQRTGYNEQFF. CDR3 nucleotide sequence: TGTGCCAGCAGCCAACGTACAGGGTACAATGAGCAGTTCTTC.

The rearrangement uses TRBV10-1 and TRBJ2-3; TRBD2 might be the D (6 bases). The germline V and J ends were trimmed by 0 bases and 4 bases, with 14 bases remaining between them. This CDR3 comprises 16 residues. In germline, CDR1 is WNHNN, CDR2 SYGVQD (reference sequence). The CDR3 loop is CASSESGLASADTQYF. The CDR3 DNA reads as TGCGCCAGCAGTGAGTCCGGCCTAGCGAGCGCAGATACGCAGTATTTT.

J is TRBJ2-7 and V is TRBV11-2; a possible D gene is TRBD1 (6 bases). Germline CDR1 is SGHAT and CDR2 is FQNNGV. The CDR3 runs 15 residues. Trimming stripped 5 bases from V and 2 bases from J, with 16 bases between. The CDR3 DNA reads as TGTGCCAGCAGCCCCACAGGGAGCCGACCCTACGAGCAGTACTTC. Amino acid sequence: CASSPTGSRPYEQYF. The full variable domain, completed using reference TRBV11-2 and TRBJ2-7, is EAGVAQSPRYKIIEKRQSVAFWCNPISGHATLYWYQQILGQGPKLLIQFQNNGVVDDSQLPKDRFSAERLKGVDSTLKIQPAKLEDSAVYLCASSPTGSRPYEQYFGPGTRLTVT.